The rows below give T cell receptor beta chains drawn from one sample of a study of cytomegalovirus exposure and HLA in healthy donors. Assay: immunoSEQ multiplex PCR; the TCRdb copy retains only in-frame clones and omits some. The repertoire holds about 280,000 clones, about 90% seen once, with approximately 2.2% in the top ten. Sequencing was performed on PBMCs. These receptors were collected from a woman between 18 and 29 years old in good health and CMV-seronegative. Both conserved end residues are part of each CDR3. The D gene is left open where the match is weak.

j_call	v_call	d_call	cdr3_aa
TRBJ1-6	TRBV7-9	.	CASSTGLSPLHF
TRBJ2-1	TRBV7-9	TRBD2	CASSLGLALDEQFF
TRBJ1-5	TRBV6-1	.	CASSESVGRKPQHF
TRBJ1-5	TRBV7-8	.	CASSLVQGRNQPQHF
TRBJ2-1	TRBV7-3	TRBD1	CASSLTGTANEQFF
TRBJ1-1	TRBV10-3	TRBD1	CAISPQGGTEAFF
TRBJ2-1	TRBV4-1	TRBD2	CASSPLGTSPSNEQFF
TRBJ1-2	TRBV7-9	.	CSSSSGKRGYDGYTF
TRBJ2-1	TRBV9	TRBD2	CASSAGLAGGWGRANEQFF
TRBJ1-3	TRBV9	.	CASGEGNSGNTIYF
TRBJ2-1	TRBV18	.	CASSPAGFEQFF
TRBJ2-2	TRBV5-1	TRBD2	CASSPRFSGGANTGELFF
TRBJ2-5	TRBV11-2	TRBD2	CASSLDRTSGSSRRTQYF
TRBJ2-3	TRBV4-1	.	CASSRLGLYTDTQYF
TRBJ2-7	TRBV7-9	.	CASLRDGLSYEQYF